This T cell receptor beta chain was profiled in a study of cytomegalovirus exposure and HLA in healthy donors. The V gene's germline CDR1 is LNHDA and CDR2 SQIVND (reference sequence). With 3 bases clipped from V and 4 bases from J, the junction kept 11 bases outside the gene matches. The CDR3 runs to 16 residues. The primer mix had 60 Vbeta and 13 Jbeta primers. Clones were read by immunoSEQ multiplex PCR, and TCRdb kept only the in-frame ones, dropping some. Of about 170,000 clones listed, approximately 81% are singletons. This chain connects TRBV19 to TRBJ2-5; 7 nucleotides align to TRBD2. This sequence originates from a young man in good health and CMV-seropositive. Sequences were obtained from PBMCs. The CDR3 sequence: CASSMVGGGLVETQYF. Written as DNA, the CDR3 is TGTGCCAGTAGTATGGTCGGCGGGGGATTGGTAGAGACCCAGTACTTC.